The next 19 T cell receptor beta chains were all read from a single sample in a study of blood T cell repertoires in COVID-19. The assay was immunoSEQ multiplex PCR, and TCRdb's table has in-frame clones only and misses some. Among 60,000 or so clones listed, approximately 90% were seen once. The sample consisted of peripheral blood. Receptors were obtained from a human donor with acute or convalescent COVID-19. The donor label of this sample is uncertain.

The chain employs TRBV25-1 and TRBJ1-3; 8 bases match TRBD1. The germline CDR1 and CDR2 sequences are MGHDK and SYGVNS. The CDR3 contains 15 residues. V gave up 3 bases and J gave up 5 bases; unmatched junction bases: 6. The CDR3, as DNA: TGTGCCAGCAGTGACACCGGGACAGGCAGAAACACCATATATTTT. It specifies CASSDTGTGRNTIYF.

The chain has TRBV5-4 and TRBJ1-6; TRBD1 matches at 7 bases. Trimming at V came to 1 base and at J to 7 bases, leaving 5 bases not matched to a gene. The germline gives CDR1 SGHNT, CDR2 YYREEE (reference sequence). The CDR3 runs 15 residues. The DNA for the CDR3 is TGTGCCAGCAGCTTGAAAGAACAGGGGAATTCACCCCTCCACTTT. It codes for CASSLKEQGNSPLHF. The whole variable domain, filled in from reference TRBV5-4 and TRBJ1-6, reads ETGVTQSPTHLIKTRGQQVTLRCSSQSGHNTVSWYQQALGQGPQFIFQYYREEENGRGNFPPRFSGLQFPNYSSELNVNALELDDSALYLCASSLKEQGNSPLHFGNGTRLTVT.

This chain uses TRBV10-2 with TRBJ2-1; 9 bases line up with TRBD2. Germline loops: CDR1 WSHSY, CDR2 SAAADI. Trimming took 3 bases from V and 7 from J; bases not matched to a gene: 7. The CDR3 extends over 15 amino acids. CDR3 DNA: TGCGCCAGCAGTGATTTTAGCGGGGGAGGAAATGAGCAGTTCTTC. Its translation is CASSDFSGGGNEQFF.

This clone has more than one count but fewer than ten. The rearrangement joins TRBV9 to TRBJ1-2; D ambiguous. Germline CDR1 and CDR2: SGDLS and YYNGEE. The CDR3 has 14 amino acids. V shed 0 bases and J shed 4 bases, with 10 bases lying between them. The CDR3 region is CASSVDPGPYGYTF. The CDR3 bases are TGTGCCAGCAGCGTAGATCCGGGTCCCTATGGCTACACCTTC.

This chain links TRBV9 with TRBJ2-3, with 10 bases matching TRBD2. CDR1 and CDR2 (germline): SGDLS, YYNGEE. The CDR3 extends over 15 amino acids. V was pared by 6 bases and J by 2 bases, with 6 bases of the junction left unmatched. The CDR3 coding sequence is TGTGCCAGCACCAGGACTAGCGGTTACACAGATACGCAGTATTTT. It specifies CASTRTSGYTDTQYF.

The CDR3 region is CASSIPSGEGTQYF. The CDR3 nucleotides are TGTGCCAGTAGTATACCTAGCGGAGAAGGGACCCAGTACTTC. The chain carries TRBV19 and TRBJ2-5; 7 nucleotides align to TRBD2. CDR3 length: 14 residues. Germline values: CDR1 LNHDA, CDR2 SQIVND (reference sequence). The V segment lost 2 bases and the J segment 7 bases; nucleotides outside the gene matches: 7. The full variable domain, with the rest looked up from reference TRBV19 and TRBJ2-5, is DGGITQSPKYLFRKEGQNVTLSCEQNLNHDAMYWYRQDPGQGLRLIYYSQIVNDFQKGDIAEGYSVSREKKESFPLTVTSAQKNPTAFYLCASSIPSGEGTQYFGPGTRLLVL.

This clone has a single count. Other DNA sequences in the same sample also yield this CDR3. The V and J genes are TRBV18 and TRBJ1-2, with 11 bases matching TRBD1. CDR3 length: 15 residues. The J segment lost 4 bases and the V segment lost 3 bases, leaving 4 bases of the junction unmatched. CDR1 is KGHSH and CDR2 is LQKENI in the germline V gene. The CDR3, as DNA: TGTGCCAGCTCACCCGGACAGGGGGCATTCTATGGCTACACCTTC. Its protein is CASSPGQGAFYGYTF. The full variable domain, completed using reference TRBV18 and TRBJ1-2, is NAGVMQNPRHLVRRRGQEARLRCSPMKGHSHVYWYRQLPEEGLKFMVYLQKENIIDESGMPKERFSAEFPKEGPSILRIQQVVRGDSAAYFCASSPGQGAFYGYTFGSGTRLTVV.

CDR3 protein: CASSNTGGDYGYTF. The CDR3 DNA sequence: TGTGCCAGCAGCAACACTGGAGGGGACTATGGCTACACCTTC. This chain joins TRBV28 and TRBJ1-2; D might be TRBD1 (5 bases). This CDR3 contains 14 residues. CDR1 and CDR2 (germline): MDHEN, SYDVKM. Trimming took off 6 bases at V and 3 bases at J, with 14 bases between the two ends.

J is TRBJ1-6 and V is TRBV5-8; D perhaps matches TRBD1 (6 bases). The CDR3 sequence is 16 residues long. V was shortened by 4 bases and J by 9 bases, with 20 bases between the two germline ends. Germline values: CDR1 SGHTS, CDR2 YDEGEE. The CDR3 DNA is TGTGCCAGCAGCGATGCCTTGACAGGTGTTGGTTCACCCCTCCACTTT. Translating gives CASSDALTGVGSPLHF.

This clone has only one observation. The chain combines TRBV11-3 with TRBJ2-3, with D perhaps TRBD1 (6 bases). Per germline, CDR1 SGHNT and CDR2 YENEEA. The V end was cut by 0 bases, the J end by 0 bases, with 7 bases between. The CDR3 has 15 amino acids. Written as DNA, the CDR3 is TGTGCCAGCAGCTTAGAGGGGACAAGCACAGATACGCAGTATTTT. Its translation is CASSLEGTSTDTQYF.

This chain uses TRBV28 with TRBJ1-2; 7 positions match TRBD1. The CDR3 length is 13 residues. Germline loops: CDR1 MDHEN, CDR2 SYDVKM. Trimming cost V 7 bases and J 7 bases; bases outside gene matches: 9. The CDR3 DNA is TGTGCCAGCAACTTACCCGGGACAGTTGGCTACACCTTC. Translated: CASNLPGTVGYTF.

The DNA for the CDR3 is TGCAGCGTTGAACCCAGGGCTACTGAAGCTTTCTTT. Protein product: CSVEPRATEAFF. The V call is TRBV29-1, the J call TRBJ1-1, with D maybe TRBD1 (5 bases). Germline V gives CDR1 SQVTM, CDR2 ANQGSEA. The CDR3 length is 12 residues. The germline V and J ends were trimmed by 2 bases and 5 bases, with 9 bases remaining between them.

V and J are TRBV7-2 and TRBJ2-7, with 7 positions matching TRBD2. This CDR3 contains 14 residues. The V gene's germline CDR1 is SGHTA and CDR2 FQGNSA. After removal of 1 base from V and 7 bases from J, the junction contained 7 bases not matched to a gene. The CDR3: CASSLGLAAEEQYF. The CDR3 DNA reads TGTGCCAGCAGCTTAGGGCTAGCGGCCGAGGAGCAGTACTTC.

The genes are TRBV10-3 and TRBJ2-7; the D gene is possibly TRBD1 (6 bases). V lost 5 bases, J lost 6 bases, and 11 bases lay in between. In germline, CDR1 is ENHRY, CDR2 SYGVKD. The CDR3 covers 12 residues. The chain's CDR3 is CAISYTGSEQYV. For the CDR3, the DNA is TGTGCCATCAGTTATACAGGGTCCGAGCAGTACGTC.

The rearrangement joins TRBV5-1 to TRBJ2-3; D might be TRBD2 (6 bases). The V end lost 3 bases, the J end lost 3 bases, and 11 bases lay between the germline ends. Germline V CDR1 and CDR2: SGHRS, YFSETQ. CDR3 length: 14 amino acids. This CDR3 is CASSSGTETDTQYF. The DNA for the CDR3 is TGCGCCAGCAGCTCCGGGACTGAGACAGATACGCAGTATTTT.

The chain carries TRBV6-5 and TRBJ2-3; 7 bases line up with TRBD2. CDR1 and CDR2 (germline): MNHEY, SVGAGI. This CDR3 contains 14 residues. The ends lost 8 bases at V and 3 bases at J; junction bases unmatched: 8. CDR3 sequence reads: CASGHGGETDTQYF. CDR3 in DNA: TGTGCCAGCGGTCATGGGGGGGAAACAGATACGCAGTATTTT.

The rearrangement joins TRBV18 to TRBJ1-5; the D is unclear. Trimming left V 5 bases short and J 0 bases short, with 5 bases between. The CDR3 is 13 residues long. The V gene's germline CDR1 is KGHSH and CDR2 LQKENI. The CDR3 coding sequence is TGTGCCAGCTCAGAGGTTAGCAATCAGCCCCAGCATTTT. Its translation: CASSEVSNQPQHF. The full variable domain, its missing parts supplied by reference TRBV18 and TRBJ1-5, is NAGVMQNPRHLVRRRGQEARLRCSPMKGHSHVYWYRQLPEEGLKFMVYLQKENIIDESGMPKERFSAEFPKEGPSILRIQQVVRGDSAAYFCASSEVSNQPQHFGDGTRLSIL.

The rearrangement uses TRBV20-1 and TRBJ1-1, with D possibly matching TRBD1 (5 bases). The V gene lost 2 bases and the J gene lost 11 bases, with 9 bases spanning the gap. The CDR3 contains 10 residues. From germline, CDR1 is DFQATT and CDR2 SNEGSKA (reference sequence). Here the CDR3 reads CSARLGRAFF. CDR3 DNA sequence: TGCAGTGCTAGACTGGGGCGGGCTTTCTTT.

The CDR3 bases are TGTGCCAGCAGCGAGAAGGGGTCCAATGAAAAACTGTTTTTT. It translates to CASSEKGSNEKLFF. The chain joins TRBV5-4 to TRBJ1-4; D is possibly TRBD1 (5 bases). Looked up from germline, CDR1 is SGHNT and CDR2 is YYREEE (reference sequence). The CDR3 is 14 amino acids. Trimming cost V 4 bases and J 5 bases, with 12 bases left between them.